The T cell receptor (beta chain) under discussion was sequenced for a study of post-analysis software for immune sequencing data. The TCR beta cDNA libraries contained unique molecular identifiers. One entry per CDR3 protein, called by TCRdb with MiXCR from the PCR reads. The repertoire consists of 650,000 to 850,000 distinct CDR3 sequences, with 35% to 55% occurring once and the leading ten covering 4.9%. Input material: blood. The source is a girl under 18 with multiple sclerosis.

CDR3 nucleotide sequence: TGTGCCAGCAGTCCTACCGGGGGGTCCGGGGGAGCCCAGCATTTT. Translated, it gives CASSPTGGSGGAQHF. This chain joins TRBV27 and TRBJ1-5; possibly TRBD1 for D (5 bases). V lost 5 bases and J 11 bases, leaving 22 bases between the germline ends. This CDR3 region has 15 residues. CDR1 and CDR2 (germline): MNHEY, SMNVEV (reference sequence).